This paragraph covers one TCR beta chain sequence. In all sorted populations, purity surpassed 95%. This entry comes from a study of beta chain features in type 1 diabetes. TCRB transcripts that were expressed got sequenced, as all of the isolated RNA had been reverse transcribed. TCRdb keeps only in-frame clones here, not all; method: immunoSEQ multiplex PCR. Among fewer than 250,000 clones listed, about 10% were seen once. This CDR3 is 13 amino acids long. Germline loops: CDR1 SGHDN, CDR2 FVKESK. With 1 base removed from V and 8 bases from J, the gap between germline ends came to 9 bases. This receptor was identified in a young woman in good health. The material sequenced was naive CD4+ T cells from blood. The chain uses TRBV14 and TRBJ2-1; perhaps TRBD2 as D (5 bases). In DNA form, the CDR3 reads TGTGCCAGCAGCCAAGGGCTAGCAGATGAGCAGTTCTTC. Translating it yields CASSQGLADEQFF.